The 17 T cell receptor beta chains given below trace back to one sample, sequenced in a study of read filtering for tumor transcriptome and immune sequencing. From 350 to 500 ng of RNA, a library with molecular barcoded alpha/delta and beta/gamma adaptors was made. One entry per CDR3 protein, called by TCRdb with MiXCR from the reads. The table records more than 100,000 distinct CDR3 sequences, approximately 13% of them present only once. Sequencing used a population of CD138-negative cells sorted from bone marrow. These receptors originate from a donor aged 40 or older with multiple myeloma.

A word on this clonotype: A junction boundary mismatches the germline segment, possibly from a read error. The CDR3 DNA sequence: TGTGCCAGTAGGATCGGGACACCTAACACTGAAGCCTTCTTT. As protein: CASRIGTPNTEAFF. V usage is TRBV19 and J usage is TRBJ1-1, with D perhaps matching TRBD1 (6 bases). Looked up from germline, CDR1 is LNHDA and CDR2 is SQIVND (reference sequence). CDR3 length equals 14 residues.

This chain connects TRBV12-3 or TRBV12-4 to TRBJ2-2, with 7 bases fitting TRBD2. The length of the CDR3 is 15 residues. The V and J ends lost 3 bases and 6 bases, in that order; junction bases with no gene match: 7. CDR3 region: CASSFLARGAGELFF. CDR3 nucleotide sequence: TGTGCCAGCAGTTTTTTAGCCCGGGGGGCCGGGGAGCTGTTTTTT.

This clonotype has at least ten counts. The genes are TRBV20-1 and TRBJ2-1; 9 bases map to TRBD1. Trimming took 5 bases from V and 4 from J; bases not matched to a gene: 6. CDR1 and CDR2 from the germline V gene are DFQATT and SNEGSKA (reference sequence). The CDR3 extends over 14 amino acids. CDR3 DNA sequence: TGCAGTGCTCCTGGACAGGGGAGATACAATGAGCAGTTCTTC. This encodes CSAPGQGRYNEQFF.

As concerns this clonotype: A read error may explain this, as a much larger clone is one base away. The CDR3 carries no conserved terminal phenylalanine or tryptophan, so it likely arises from a read error. No DNA is shown, since the ends of the CDR3 on it are uncertain; the CDR3 is the one TCRdb lists. V usage is TRBV3-1 and J usage is TRBJ2-1; the table's D gene call, TRBD1, was not cross checked with the DNA. Both ends counted, the CDR3 spans 12 residues. From germline, CDR1 is LGHDT and CDR2 YNNKEL (reference sequence). The CDR3 loop reads CASSPTGGHRFL.

This clonotype was detected many times. The J gene is TRBJ1-1, the V gene TRBV3-1, with unresolved D. V lost 3 bases to trimming and J lost 1 base, with 6 bases between them. CDR1 is LGHDT, CDR2 YNNKEL, per germline (reference sequence). This CDR3 has 13 amino acids. CDR3 sequence (DNA): TGTGCCAGCAGCCAGGAAGAGAACACTGAAGCTTTCTTT. Translation: CASSQEENTEAFF. The full variable domain, completed using reference TRBV3-1 and TRBJ1-1, is DTAVSQTPKYLVTQMGNDKSIKCEQNLGHDTMYWYKQDSKKFLKIMFSYNNKELIINETVPNRFSPKSPDKAHLNLHINSLELGDSAVYFCASSQEENTEAFFGQGTRLTVV.

In regard to this clonotype: Possible read error: a much larger clone is one base away. The rearrangement uses TRBV12-3 or TRBV12-4 and TRBJ2-7, with TRBD2 as a possible D gene (7 bases). Trimming took off 8 bases at V and 2 bases at J, with 16 bases between the two ends. The CDR3 has 14 amino acids. In nucleotides, the CDR3 is TGTGCCAGCGGTTGGGGGGGCCTGACCTACGAGCAGTACTTC. It is translated as CASGWGGLTYEQYF.

Comment on this clonotype: A much larger clonotype is one base distant, so this may be a read error. CDR3 in DNA: TGTGCCAGCAGTTTCCTCTCGGGTGTCTACGAGCAGTACTTC. It specifies CASSFLSGVYEQYF. The rearrangement uses TRBV27 and TRBJ2-7; D is undetermined. Germline values: CDR1 MNHEY, CDR2 SMNVEV (reference sequence). The CDR3 has 14 residues. V lost 3 bases, J lost 3 bases, and 12 bases lay in between.

This clonotype has at least ten counts. The CDR3 sequence is CASSISGATQYF. CDR3 sequence (DNA): TGCGCCAGCAGCATTAGCGGGGCTACGCAGTATTTT. V is TRBV5-1 and J is TRBJ2-3, with 8 bases lining up with TRBD2. Losses at the gene ends were 4 bases for V and 8 bases for J; bases not matched to a gene: 3. Germline loops: CDR1 SGHRS, CDR2 YFSETQ. The CDR3 contains 12 residues.

This clonotype was counted ten times or more. The gene calls are TRBV6-5 and TRBJ2-2, with D hard to call. The CDR3 runs 17 residues. V was clipped by 3 bases and J by 0 bases, with 14 bases between them. The V gene's germline CDR1 is MNHEY and CDR2 SVGAGI. Here the CDR3 reads CASSYVSWRANTGELFF. The CDR3 DNA is TGTGCCAGCAGTTATGTTAGTTGGCGTGCGAACACCGGGGAGCTGTTTTTT.

At least ten counts were recorded for this clonotype. The chain employs TRBV20-1 and TRBJ1-1; possibly TRBD1 for D (5 bases). V shed 3 bases and J shed 5 bases, with 10 bases lying between them. The CDR3 is 12 residues long. Germline CDR1 and CDR2: DFQATT and SNEGSKA (reference sequence). The CDR3 here is CSARRGGTEAFF. In DNA form, the CDR3 reads TGCAGTGCTAGGCGGGGGGGGACTGAAGCTTTCTTT.

This clonotype was seen ten or more times. This rearrangement joins TRBV29-1 to TRBJ2-1, with 13 bases that match TRBD2. Germline values: CDR1 SQVTM, CDR2 ANQGSEA. The CDR3 extends over 16 amino acids. V trimming: 4 bases; J trimming: 5 bases; junction bases outside the gene matches: 8. Here the CDR3 reads CSVAGWTSGSNNEQFF. As DNA, the CDR3 is TGCAGCGTTGCGGGGTGGACTAGCGGGAGTAACAATGAGCAGTTCTTC.

The chain joins TRBV7-9 to TRBJ2-5, with D possibly being TRBD1 (5 bases). The CDR3 is 14 residues long. Germline V gene sequence: CDR1 SEHNR, CDR2 FQNEAQ (reference sequence). V lost 6 bases to trimming and J lost 4 bases, with 15 bases between them. CDR3: CASRLSGARETQYF. The CDR3 DNA is TGTGCCAGCAGGTTATCTGGGGCTAGAGAGACCCAGTACTTC.

This clonotype was seen repeatedly, ten times or more. The chain combines TRBV9 with TRBJ2-5, with no clear D. V was shortened by 0 bases and J by 5 bases, with 11 bases between the two germline ends. The germline V gene has CDR1 SGDLS and CDR2 YYNGEE. CDR3 length: 14 amino acids. CDR3 sequence: CASSVAGSGETQYF. DNA of the CDR3: TGTGCCAGCAGCGTAGCGGGCTCTGGGGAGACCCAGTACTTC.

A few counts support this clonotype. The chain carries TRBV9 and TRBJ1-5; D is unclear. Trimming cost V 3 bases and J 4 bases, with 11 bases left between them. The CDR3 spans 14 residues. Germline CDR1 SGDLS, CDR2 YYNGEE. Here the CDR3 reads CASSGPGANQPQHF. The CDR3, as DNA: TGTGCCAGCAGCGGCCCGGGAGCGAATCAGCCCCAGCATTTT.

This clonotype was seen repeatedly, ten times or more. The junction shows a germline mismatch at one end, possibly a read error. The genes are TRBV3-1 and TRBJ2-6, with D perhaps assigned TRBD1 or TRBD2 (5 bases each). This CDR3 region has 12 residues. The germline CDR1 and CDR2 sequences are LGHDT and YNNKEL (reference sequence). DNA for the CDR3: TGTGCCAGCAATTCCGGGGCCAATGTCCTGACTTTC. This encodes CASNSGANVLTF.

This clonotype was picked up a small number of times. A read error is possible here, since a much larger clone lies one base away. The CDR3 loop reads CASSLLVGEPFF. The CDR3 nucleotides are TGTGCCAGCAGTTTATTGGTCGGGGAGCCGTTTTTT. The rearrangement uses TRBV12-3 or TRBV12-4 and TRBJ2-2; D may be TRBD2 (5 bases). The CDR3 is made up of 12 amino acids.

In its sample, this clonotype was seen a few times. With a much larger clone just one base away, this may be a read error. V usage is TRBV7-9 and J usage is TRBJ2-7, with TRBD2 as a possible D gene (6 bases). The germline V gene has CDR1 SEHNR and CDR2 FQNEAQ (reference sequence). V dropped 3 bases and J dropped 2 bases, with 17 bases sitting between them. The CDR3 is made up of 16 amino acids. The CDR3 protein is CASSLSLRRVTYEQYF. CDR3 nucleotide sequence: TGTGCCAGCAGCTTGTCCCTGCGGAGGGTGACCTACGAGCAGTACTTC.